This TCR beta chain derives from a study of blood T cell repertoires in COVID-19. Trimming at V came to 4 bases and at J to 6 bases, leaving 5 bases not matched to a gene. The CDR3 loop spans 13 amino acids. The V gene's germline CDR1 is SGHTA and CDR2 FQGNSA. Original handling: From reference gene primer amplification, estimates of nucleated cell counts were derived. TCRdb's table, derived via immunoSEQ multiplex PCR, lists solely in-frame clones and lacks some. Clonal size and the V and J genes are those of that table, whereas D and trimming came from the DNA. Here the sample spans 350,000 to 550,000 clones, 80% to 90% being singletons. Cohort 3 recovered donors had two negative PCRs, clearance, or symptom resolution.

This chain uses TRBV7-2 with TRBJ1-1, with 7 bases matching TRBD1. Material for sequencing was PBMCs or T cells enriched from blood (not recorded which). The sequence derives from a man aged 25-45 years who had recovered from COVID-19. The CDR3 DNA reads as TGTGCCAGCAGCTCGACAGGGTACCCTGAAGCTTTCTTT. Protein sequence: CASSSTGYPEAFF.